A selection of T cell receptor beta chains follows, all from one sample in a study of blood T cells in healthy people across ages. TCRdb reprocessed the 5' RACE reads with MiXCR, giving one entry per CDR3 protein. The sample consists of roughly 800,000 distinct CDR3 sequences, roughly 34% of them appearing once. The sample was blood. The receptor source for this set is a man aged 18 to 35 in good health. Both conserved end residues are part of each CDR3. A D gene is named only where the DNA matches it firmly. Rows may omit the clone size; those that give it use once, few, many or a size class.

DNA	CDR3	D	J	V	size
TGCAGCGTTGATGGGGAGGGCTCTGGGGCCAACGTCCTGACTTTC	CSVDGEGSGANVLTF	TRBD2	TRBJ2-6	TRBV29-1	.
TGCAGTGCTAGCGGGGGCCCGCCCACAGATACGCAGTATTTT	CSASGGPPTDTQYF	.	TRBJ2-3	TRBV20-1	.
TGTGCCAGCAGCTTAGTAGCGGGGGGGCCCGATACGCAGTATTTT	CASSLVAGGPDTQYF	TRBD2	TRBJ2-3	TRBV7-2	many
TGCAGTGCGTTCCAGCACCAAGAGACCCAGTACTTC	CSAFQHQETQYF	.	TRBJ2-5	TRBV20-1	.
TGTGCCAGCAGTTACGGTATCATGAGGACAGTTAATGAAAAACTGTTTTTT	CASSYGIMRTVNEKLFF	.	TRBJ1-4	TRBV6-5	.
TGTGCCAGCAGCTTACGGTTCGCCACAGATACGCAGTATTTT	CASSLRFATDTQYF	.	TRBJ2-3	TRBV7-2	many
TGCGCCAGCAGCTTGGCCGTAGGACGCAGCTCCTACAATGAGCAGTACTTC	CASSLAVGRSSYNEQYF	.	TRBJ2-7	TRBV5-1	.
TGTGCCAGCACCCTTGGTTCCCAATACGATAGCACAGATACGCAGTATTTT	CASTLGSQYDSTDTQYF	.	TRBJ2-3	TRBV28	few
TGCAGCGTTGGGGCAGGGGTGAGCACAGATACGCAGTATTTT	CSVGAGVSTDTQYF	.	TRBJ2-3	TRBV29-1	many
TGTGCCAGCAGCACGGGGGGACAGACCTACGAGCAGTACTTC	CASSTGGQTYEQYF	.	TRBJ2-7	TRBV21-1	few
TGTGCCAGCAGTTTGTACAGCTCTAACTATGGCTACACCTTC	CASSLYSSNYGYTF	.	TRBJ1-2	TRBV12-3/TRBV12-4	.